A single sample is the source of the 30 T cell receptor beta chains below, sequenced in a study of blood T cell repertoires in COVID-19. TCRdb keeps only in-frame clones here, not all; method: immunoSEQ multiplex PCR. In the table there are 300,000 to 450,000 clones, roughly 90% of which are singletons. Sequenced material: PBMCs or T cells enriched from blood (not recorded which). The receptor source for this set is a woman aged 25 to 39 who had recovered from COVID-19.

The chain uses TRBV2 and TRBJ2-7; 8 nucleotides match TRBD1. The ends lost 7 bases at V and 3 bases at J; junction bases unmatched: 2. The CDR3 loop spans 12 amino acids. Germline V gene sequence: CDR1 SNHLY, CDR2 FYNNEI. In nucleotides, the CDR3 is TGTGCCAGCATGGACAGGGACTACGAGCAGTACTTC. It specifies CASMDRDYEQYF.

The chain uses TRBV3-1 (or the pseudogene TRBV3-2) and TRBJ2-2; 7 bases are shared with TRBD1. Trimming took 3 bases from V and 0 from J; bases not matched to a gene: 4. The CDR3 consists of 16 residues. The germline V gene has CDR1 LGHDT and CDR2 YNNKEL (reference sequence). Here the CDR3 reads CASSHDRAPNTGELFF. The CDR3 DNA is TGTGCCAGCAGCCATGACAGGGCCCCGAACACCGGGGAGCTGTTTTTT.

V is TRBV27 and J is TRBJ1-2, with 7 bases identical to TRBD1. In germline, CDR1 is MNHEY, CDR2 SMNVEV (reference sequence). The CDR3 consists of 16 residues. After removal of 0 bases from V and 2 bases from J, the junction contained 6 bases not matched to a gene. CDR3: CASSLSAGQANYGYTF. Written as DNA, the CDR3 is TGTGCCAGCAGTTTATCCGCCGGACAGGCAAACTATGGCTACACCTTC.

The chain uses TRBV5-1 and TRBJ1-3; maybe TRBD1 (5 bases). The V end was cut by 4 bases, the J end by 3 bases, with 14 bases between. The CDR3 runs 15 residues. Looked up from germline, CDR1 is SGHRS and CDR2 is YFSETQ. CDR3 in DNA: TGCGCCAGCAGCCAAAGACCGGGGGGTGGAAACACCATATATTTT. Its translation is CASSQRPGGGNTIYF.

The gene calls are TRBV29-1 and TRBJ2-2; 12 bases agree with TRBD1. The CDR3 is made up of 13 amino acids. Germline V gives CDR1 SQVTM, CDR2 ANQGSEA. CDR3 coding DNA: TGCGCGGGGGGACAGGGGGCGACCGGGGAGCTGTTTTTT. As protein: CAGGQGATGELFF.

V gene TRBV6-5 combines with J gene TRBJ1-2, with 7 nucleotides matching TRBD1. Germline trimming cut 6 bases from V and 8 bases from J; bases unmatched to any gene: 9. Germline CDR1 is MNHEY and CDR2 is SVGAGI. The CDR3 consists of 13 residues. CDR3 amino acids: CASSLHDREGYTF. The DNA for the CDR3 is TGTGCCAGCAGCCTCCACGACAGGGAAGGCTACACCTTC.

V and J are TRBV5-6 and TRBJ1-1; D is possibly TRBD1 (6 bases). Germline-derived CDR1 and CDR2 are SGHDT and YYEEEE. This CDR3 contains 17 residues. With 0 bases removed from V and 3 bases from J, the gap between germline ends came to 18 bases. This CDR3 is CASSLAYRDLRDTEAFF. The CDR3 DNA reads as TGTGCCAGCAGCTTGGCCTACAGGGACCTTAGGGACACTGAAGCTTTCTTT.

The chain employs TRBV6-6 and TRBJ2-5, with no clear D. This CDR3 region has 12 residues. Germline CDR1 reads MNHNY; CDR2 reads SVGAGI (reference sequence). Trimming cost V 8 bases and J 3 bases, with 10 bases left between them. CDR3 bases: TGTGCCAGCGGAAGCCGGGAAGAGACCCAGTACTTC. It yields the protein CASGSREETQYF.

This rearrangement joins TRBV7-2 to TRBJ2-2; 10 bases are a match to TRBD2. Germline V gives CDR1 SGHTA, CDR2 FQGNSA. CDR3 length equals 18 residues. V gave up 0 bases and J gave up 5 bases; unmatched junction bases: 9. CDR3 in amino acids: CASSLATAGGLGTGELFF. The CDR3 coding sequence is TGTGCCAGCAGCTTAGCGACAGCGGGGGGGCTCGGTACCGGGGAGCTGTTTTTT.

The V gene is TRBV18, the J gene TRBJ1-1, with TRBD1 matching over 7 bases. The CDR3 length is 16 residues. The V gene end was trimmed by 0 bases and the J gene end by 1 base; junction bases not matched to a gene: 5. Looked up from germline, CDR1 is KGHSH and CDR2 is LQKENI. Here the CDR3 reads CASSPPNRDRNTEAFF. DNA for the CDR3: TGTGCCAGCTCACCACCGAACCGGGACAGGAACACTGAAGCTTTCTTT.

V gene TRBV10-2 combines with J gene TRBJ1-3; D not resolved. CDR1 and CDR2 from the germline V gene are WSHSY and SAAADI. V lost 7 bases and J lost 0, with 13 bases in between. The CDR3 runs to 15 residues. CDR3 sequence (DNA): TGCGCCAGCAAGAACAGCCCGAGCTCTGGAAACACCATATATTTT. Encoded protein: CASKNSPSSGNTIYF.

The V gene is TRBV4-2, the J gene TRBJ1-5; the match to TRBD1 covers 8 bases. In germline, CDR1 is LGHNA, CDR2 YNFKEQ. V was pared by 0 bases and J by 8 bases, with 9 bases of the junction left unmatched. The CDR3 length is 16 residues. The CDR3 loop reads CASSQDRDRFGEPQHF. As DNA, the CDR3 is TGTGCCAGCAGCCAAGACCGGGACAGGTTTGGGGAGCCCCAGCATTTT.

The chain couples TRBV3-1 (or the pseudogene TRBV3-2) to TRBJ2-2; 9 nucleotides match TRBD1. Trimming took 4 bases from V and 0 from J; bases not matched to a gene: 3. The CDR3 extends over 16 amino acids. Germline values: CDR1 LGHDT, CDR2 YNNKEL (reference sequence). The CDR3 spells CASSRGTGTNTGELFF. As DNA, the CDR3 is TGTGCCAGCAGCCGGGGGACAGGGACGAACACCGGGGAGCTGTTTTTT.

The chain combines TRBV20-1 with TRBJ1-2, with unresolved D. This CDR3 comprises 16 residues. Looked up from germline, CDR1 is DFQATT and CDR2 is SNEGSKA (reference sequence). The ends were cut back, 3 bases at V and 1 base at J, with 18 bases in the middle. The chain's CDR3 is CSASNLLRGFNYGYTF. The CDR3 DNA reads TGCAGTGCTAGTAATCTTCTCCGCGGGTTTAACTATGGCTACACCTTC.

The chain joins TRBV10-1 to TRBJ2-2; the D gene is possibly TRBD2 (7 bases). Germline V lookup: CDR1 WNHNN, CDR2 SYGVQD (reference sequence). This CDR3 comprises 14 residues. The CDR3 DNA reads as TGCGTGACCTTAGGGGGGGCAGGCACCGGGGAGCTGTTTTTT. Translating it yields CVTLGGAGTGELFF.

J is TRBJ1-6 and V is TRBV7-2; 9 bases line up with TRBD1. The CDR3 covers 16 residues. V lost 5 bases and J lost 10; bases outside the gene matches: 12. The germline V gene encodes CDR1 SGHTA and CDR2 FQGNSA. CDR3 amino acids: CASSPSATGGGSPLHF. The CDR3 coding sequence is TGTGCCAGCAGCCCCTCCGCGACAGGGGGTGGCTCACCCCTCCACTTT.

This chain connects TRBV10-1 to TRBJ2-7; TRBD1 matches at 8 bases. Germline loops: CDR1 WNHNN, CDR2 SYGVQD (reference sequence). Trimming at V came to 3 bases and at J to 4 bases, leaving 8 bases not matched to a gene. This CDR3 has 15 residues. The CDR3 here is CASSDPGTGVYEQYF. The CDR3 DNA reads TGCGCCAGCAGTGACCCGGGGACAGGCGTGTACGAGCAGTACTTC.

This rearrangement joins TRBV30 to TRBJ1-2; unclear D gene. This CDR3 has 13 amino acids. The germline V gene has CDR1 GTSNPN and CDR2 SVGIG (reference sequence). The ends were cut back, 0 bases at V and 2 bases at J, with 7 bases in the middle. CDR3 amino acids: CAWSVFQNYGYTF. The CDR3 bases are TGTGCCTGGAGTGTATTCCAGAACTATGGCTACACCTTC.

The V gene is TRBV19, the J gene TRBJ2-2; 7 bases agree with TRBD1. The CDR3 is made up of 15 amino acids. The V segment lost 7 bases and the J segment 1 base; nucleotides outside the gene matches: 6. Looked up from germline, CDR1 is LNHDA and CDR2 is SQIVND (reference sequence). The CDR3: CASIGTVENTGELFF. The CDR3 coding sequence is TGTGCCAGTATTGGGACAGTTGAGAACACCGGGGAGCTGTTTTTT.

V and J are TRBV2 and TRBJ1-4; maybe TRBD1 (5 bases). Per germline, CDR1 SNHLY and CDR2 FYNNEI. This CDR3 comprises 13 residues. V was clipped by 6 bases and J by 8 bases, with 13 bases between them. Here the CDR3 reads CASSSGTEEKLFF. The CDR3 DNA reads TGTGCCAGCAGCTCCGGGACTGAGGAAAAACTGTTTTTT.

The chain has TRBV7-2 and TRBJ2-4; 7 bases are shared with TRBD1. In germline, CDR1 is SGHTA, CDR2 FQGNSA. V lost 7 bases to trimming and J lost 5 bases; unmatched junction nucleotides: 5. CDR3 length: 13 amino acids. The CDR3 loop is CASTPDRENIQYF. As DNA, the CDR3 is TGTGCCAGCACCCCCGACAGGGAAAACATTCAGTACTTC.

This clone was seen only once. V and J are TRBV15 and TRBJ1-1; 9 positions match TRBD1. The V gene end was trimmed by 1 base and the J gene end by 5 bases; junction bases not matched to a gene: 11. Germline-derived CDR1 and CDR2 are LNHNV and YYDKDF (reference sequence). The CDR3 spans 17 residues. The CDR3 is CATSRVIRDRVYTEAFF. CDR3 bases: TGTGCCACCAGCAGAGTTATCCGGGACAGGGTATATACTGAAGCTTTCTTT. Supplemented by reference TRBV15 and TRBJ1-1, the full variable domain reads DAMVIQNPRYQVTQFGKPVTLSCSQTLNHNVMYWYQQKSSQAPKLLFHYYDKDFNNEADTPDNFQSRRPNTSFCFLDIRSPGLGDTAMYLCATSRVIRDRVYTEAFFGQGTRLTVV.

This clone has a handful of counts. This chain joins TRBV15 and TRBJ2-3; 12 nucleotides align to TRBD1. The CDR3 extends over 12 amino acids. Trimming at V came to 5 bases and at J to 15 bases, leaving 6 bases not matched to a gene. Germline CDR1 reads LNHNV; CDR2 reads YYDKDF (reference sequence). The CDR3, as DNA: TGTGCCACCAGCGGGGACAGGGGGCGCGGTTATTTT. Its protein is CATSGDRGRGYF.

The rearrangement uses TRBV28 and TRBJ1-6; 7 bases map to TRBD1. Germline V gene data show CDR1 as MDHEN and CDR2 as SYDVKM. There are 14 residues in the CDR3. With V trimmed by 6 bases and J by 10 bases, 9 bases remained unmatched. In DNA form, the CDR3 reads TGTGCCAGCAGCTCCGGGACAGTTGAGTCACCCCTCCACTTT. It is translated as CASSSGTVESPLHF.

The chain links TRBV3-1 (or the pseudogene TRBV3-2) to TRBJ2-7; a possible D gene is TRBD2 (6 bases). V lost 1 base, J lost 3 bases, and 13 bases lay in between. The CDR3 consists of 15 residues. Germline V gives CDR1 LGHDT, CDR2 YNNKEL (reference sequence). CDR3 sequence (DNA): TGTGCCAGCAGCCAAGTGGGGCTAGCGAACTACGAGCAGTACTTC. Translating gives CASSQVGLANYEQYF.

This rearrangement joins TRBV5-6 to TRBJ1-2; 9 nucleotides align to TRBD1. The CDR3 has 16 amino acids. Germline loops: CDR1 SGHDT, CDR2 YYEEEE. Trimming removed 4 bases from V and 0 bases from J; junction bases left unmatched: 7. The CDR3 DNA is TGTGCCAGCAGCAAGGGGACAGGGCAGACTAACTATGGCTACACCTTC. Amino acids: CASSKGTGQTNYGYTF.

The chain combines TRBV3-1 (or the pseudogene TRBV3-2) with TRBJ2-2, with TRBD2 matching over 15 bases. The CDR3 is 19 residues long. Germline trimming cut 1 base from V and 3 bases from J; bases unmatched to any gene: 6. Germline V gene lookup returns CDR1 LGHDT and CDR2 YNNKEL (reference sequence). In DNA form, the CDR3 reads TGTGCCAGCAGCCAAGCTAGGACTAGCGGGGGGGCGGACACCGGGGAGCTGTTTTTT. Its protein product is CASSQARTSGGADTGELFF.

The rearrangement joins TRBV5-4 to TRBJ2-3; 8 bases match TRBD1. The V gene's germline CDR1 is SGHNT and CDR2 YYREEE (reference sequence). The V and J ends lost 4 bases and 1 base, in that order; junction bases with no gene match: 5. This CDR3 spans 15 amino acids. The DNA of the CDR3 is TGTGCCAGCAGCCCGACGGGACAGGGCACAGATACGCAGTATTTT. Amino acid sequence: CASSPTGQGTDTQYF.

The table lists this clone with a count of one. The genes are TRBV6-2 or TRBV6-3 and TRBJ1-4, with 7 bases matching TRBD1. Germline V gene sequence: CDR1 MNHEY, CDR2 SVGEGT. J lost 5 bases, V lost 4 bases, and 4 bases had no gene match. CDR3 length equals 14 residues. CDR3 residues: CASSSGQRNEKLFF. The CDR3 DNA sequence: TGTGCCAGCAGTTCGGGACAGCGGAATGAAAAACTGTTTTTT.

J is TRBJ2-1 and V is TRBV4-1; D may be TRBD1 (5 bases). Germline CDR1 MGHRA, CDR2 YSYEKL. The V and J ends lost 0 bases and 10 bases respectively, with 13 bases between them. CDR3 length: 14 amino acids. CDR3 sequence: CASSQEGRVDEQFF. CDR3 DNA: TGCGCCAGCAGCCAAGAGGGCAGGGTAGACGAGCAGTTCTTC.